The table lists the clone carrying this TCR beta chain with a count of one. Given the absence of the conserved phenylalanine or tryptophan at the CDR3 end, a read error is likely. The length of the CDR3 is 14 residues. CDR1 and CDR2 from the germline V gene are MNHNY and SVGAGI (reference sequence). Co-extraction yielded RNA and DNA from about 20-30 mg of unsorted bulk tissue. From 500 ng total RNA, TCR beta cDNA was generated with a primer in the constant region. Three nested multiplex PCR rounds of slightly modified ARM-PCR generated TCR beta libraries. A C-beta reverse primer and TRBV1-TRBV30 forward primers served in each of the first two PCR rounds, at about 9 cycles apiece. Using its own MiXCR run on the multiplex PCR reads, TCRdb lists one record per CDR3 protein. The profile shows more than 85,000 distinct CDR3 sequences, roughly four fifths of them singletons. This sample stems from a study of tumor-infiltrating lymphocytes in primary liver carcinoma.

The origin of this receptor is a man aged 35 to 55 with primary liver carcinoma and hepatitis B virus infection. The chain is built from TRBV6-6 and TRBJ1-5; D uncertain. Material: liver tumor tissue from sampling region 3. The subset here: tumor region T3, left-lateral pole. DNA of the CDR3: TGTGCCTGCAGTTACGAACAATTCAATCAGCCCCAGCATCTT. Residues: CACSYEQFNQPQHL.